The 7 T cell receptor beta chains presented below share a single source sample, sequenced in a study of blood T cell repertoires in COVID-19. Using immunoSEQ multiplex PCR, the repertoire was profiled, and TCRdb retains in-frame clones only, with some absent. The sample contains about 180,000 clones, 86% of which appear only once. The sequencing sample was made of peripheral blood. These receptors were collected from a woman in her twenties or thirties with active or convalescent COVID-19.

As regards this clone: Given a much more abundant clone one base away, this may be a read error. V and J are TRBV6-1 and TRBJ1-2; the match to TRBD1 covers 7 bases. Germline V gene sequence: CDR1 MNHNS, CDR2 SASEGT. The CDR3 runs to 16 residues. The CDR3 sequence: CASSEFGPGGFYGYIF. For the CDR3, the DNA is TGTGCCAGCAGTGAATTTGGTCCAGGGGGTTTCTATGGCTACATCTTC.

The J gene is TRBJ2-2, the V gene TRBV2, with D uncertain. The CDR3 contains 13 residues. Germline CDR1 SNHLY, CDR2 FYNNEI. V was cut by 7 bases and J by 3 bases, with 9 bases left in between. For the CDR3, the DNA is TGTGCCAGCATCGGTGCCGACACCGGGGAGCTGTTTTTT. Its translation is CASIGADTGELFF.

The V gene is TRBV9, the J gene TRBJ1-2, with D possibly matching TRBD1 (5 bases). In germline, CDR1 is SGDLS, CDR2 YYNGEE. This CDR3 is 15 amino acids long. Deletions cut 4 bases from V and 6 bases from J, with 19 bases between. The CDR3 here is CASSSGGGVEDGYTF. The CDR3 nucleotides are TGTGCCAGCAGCTCCGGCGGGGGGGTCGAGGATGGCTACACCTTC.

In DNA form, the CDR3 reads TGTGCCAGCAGTGTCCAGTCCTCCTCCTACGAGCAGTACTTC. Amino acids: CASSVQSSSYEQYF. The chain is built from TRBV2 and TRBJ2-7; D unresolved. There are 14 residues in the CDR3. Per germline, CDR1 SNHLY and CDR2 FYNNEI. V was trimmed by 4 bases and J by 0 bases, leaving 10 bases between them.

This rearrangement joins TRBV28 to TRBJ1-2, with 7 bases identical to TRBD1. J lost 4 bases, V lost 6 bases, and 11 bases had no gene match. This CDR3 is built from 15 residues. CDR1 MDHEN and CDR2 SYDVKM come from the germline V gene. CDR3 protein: CASRGTGALGYGYTF. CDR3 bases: TGTGCCAGCAGGGGTACAGGGGCCCTTGGCTATGGCTACACCTTC.

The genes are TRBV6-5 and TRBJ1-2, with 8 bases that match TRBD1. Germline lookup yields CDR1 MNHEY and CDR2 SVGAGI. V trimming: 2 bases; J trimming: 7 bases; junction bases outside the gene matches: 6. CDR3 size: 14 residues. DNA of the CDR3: TGTGCCAGCAGTTACCACGACAGGGGCGGTGGCTACACCTTC. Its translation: CASSYHDRGGGYTF.

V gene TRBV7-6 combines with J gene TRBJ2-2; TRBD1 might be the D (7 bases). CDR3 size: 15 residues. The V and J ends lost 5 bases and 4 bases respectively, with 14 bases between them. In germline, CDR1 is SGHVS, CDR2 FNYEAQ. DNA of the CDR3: TGTGCCAGCAGCCCAGGGGGGTTCGGCACCGGGGAGCTGTTTTTT. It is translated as CASSPGGFGTGELFF.